The rows below give T cell receptor beta chains drawn from one sample of a study of blood T cell repertoires in COVID-19. Generated by immunoSEQ multiplex PCR, the TCRdb table keeps only in-frame clones and is missing some. The table shows about 43,000 clones, with around nine tenths occurring only once. The specimen sequenced was peripheral blood. The source of these receptors is a man in his forties or fifties with COVID-19, enrolled during active disease. Each CDR3 is given with its conserved first and last residue. The D gene is left open where the match is weak. The listing skips clone size in some rows; elsewhere it reads once, few, many or a size class.

d_call clone_size j_call v_call cdr3_aa cdr3_nt
. . TRBJ2-7 TRBV30 CAWSVLTGPAGEQYF TGTGCCTGGAGTGTACTTACAGGCCCGGCGGGGGAGCAGTACTTC
. once TRBJ2-1 TRBV5-1 CASSLGGANNEQFF TGCGCCAGCAGCTTGGGCGGGGCGAACAATGAGCAGTTCTTC
TRBD1 . TRBJ2-3 TRBV9 CASSPDPGGTDTQYF TGTGCCAGCAGCCCCGACCCAGGGGGAACAGATACGCAGTATTTT
. . TRBJ2-1 TRBV12-3/TRBV12-4 CASSFPSGEQFF TGTGCCAGCAGTTTTCCCAGCGGTGAGCAGTTCTTC
TRBD1 . TRBJ1-6 TRBV6-5 CASKPGQGNSPLHF TGTGCCAGCAAGCCGGGACAGGGGAATTCACCCCTCCACTTT
. . TRBJ1-1 TRBV7-9 CASSWGLNTEAFF TGTGCCAGCAGCTGGGGCTTGAACACTGAAGCTTTCTTT
TRBD2 once TRBJ2-1 TRBV6-5 CASILAGGRNEQFF TGTGCCAGCATCCTAGCGGGGGGGCGGAATGAGCAGTTCTTC
TRBD1 . TRBJ1-5 TRBV2 CASSRDRGGPQHF TGTGCCAGCAGTCGGGACAGGGGCGGACCCCAGCATTTT
TRBD1 . TRBJ2-6 TRBV14 CASSQGTGDGANVLTF TGTGCCAGCAGCCAAGGGACAGGGGACGGGGCCAACGTCCTGACTTTC
. . TRBJ1-1 TRBV11-2 CASSLGEGLVTEAFF TGTGCCAGCAGCTTAGGGGAGGGGCTAGTCACTGAAGCTTTCTTT
TRBD1 few TRBJ2-2 TRBV28 CASQSGGNTGELFF TGTGCCAGCCAGTCAGGGGGCAACACCGGGGAGCTGTTTTTT
. . TRBJ1-1 TRBV7-6 CASTQDRNTEAFF TGTGCCAGCACCCAAGACAGGAACACTGAAGCTTTCTTT
. few TRBJ2-5 TRBV7-2 CASSLSSQETQYF TGTGCCAGCAGCTTATCCAGCCAAGAGACCCAGTACTTC
. . TRBJ1-6 TRBV2 CASSELPGRGNSPLHF TGTGCCAGCAGTGAACTACCGGGCAGAGGGAATTCACCCCTCCACTTT
TRBD1 . TRBJ1-6 TRBV11-2 CASSLGTGRGSSYNSPLHF TGTGCCAGCAGCTTGGGGACAGGGAGAGGCTCGTCCTATAATTCACCCCTCCACTTT
. . TRBJ2-5 TRBV2 CAGAGVQETQYF TGTGCCGGGGCTGGGGTCCAAGAGACCCAGTACTTC
. . TRBJ1-1 TRBV10-2 CASRVSSTEAFF TGCGCCAGCAGGGTCTCCAGCACTGAAGCTTTCTTT
TRBD1 . TRBJ1-2 TRBV30 CAWSGDSLGYGYTF TGTGCCTGGAGTGGGGACAGTCTGGGGTATGGCTACACCTTC
. . TRBJ1-1 TRBV19 CASSITSRATEAFF TGTGCCAGTAGTATTACGTCGCGGGCCACTGAAGCTTTCTTT
TRBD1 . TRBJ1-5 TRBV19 CASSIEGGGGQPQHF TGTGCCAGTAGTATAGAAGGAGGGGGCGGTCAGCCCCAGCATTTT
TRBD1 . TRBJ2-5 TRBV11-2 CASSLEDRGPETQYF TGTGCCAGCAGCTTAGAGGACAGGGGGCCAGAGACCCAGTACTTC
TRBD1 . TRBJ2-7 TRBV15 CATSRETGGLDEQYF TGTGCCACCAGCAGGGAAACAGGGGGTCTAGACGAGCAGTACTTC
TRBD1 . TRBJ1-2 TRBV19 CASRNAGQNYGYTF TGTGCCAGTAGGAATGCGGGACAGAACTATGGCTACACCTTC
TRBD2 . TRBJ2-2 TRBV6-4 CASRDSGTGELFF TGTGCCAGCAGAGATAGCGGGACCGGGGAGCTGTTTTTT
. . TRBJ1-1 TRBV9 CASSVSTELNTEAFF TGTGCCAGCAGCGTATCGACAGAATTGAACACTGAAGCTTTCTTT
TRBD2 . TRBJ2-5 TRBV19 CASSIVGGSQYF TGTGCCAGTAGTATTGTGGGGGGGTCCCAGTACTTC
. . TRBJ2-3 TRBV7-9 CASSSRQHPDTQYF TGTGCCAGCAGCTCGAGACAGCACCCAGATACGCAGTATTTT
. few TRBJ1-5 TRBV30 CAWSVAGFAGNQPQHF TGTGCCTGGAGTGTGGCGGGTTTCGCGGGCAATCAGCCCCAGCATTTT